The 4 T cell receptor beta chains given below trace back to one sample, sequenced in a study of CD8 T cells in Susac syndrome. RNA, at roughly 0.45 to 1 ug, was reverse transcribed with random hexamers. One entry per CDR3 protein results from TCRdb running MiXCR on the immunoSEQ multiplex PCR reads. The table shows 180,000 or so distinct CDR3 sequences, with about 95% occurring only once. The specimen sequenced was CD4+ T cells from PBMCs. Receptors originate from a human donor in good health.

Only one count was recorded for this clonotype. This chain's CDR3 is CASRGGRSGSSYEQYF. In DNA form, the CDR3 reads TGTGCCAGCAGAGGAGGCCGTAGCGGGAGCTCCTACGAGCAGTACTTC. The chain has TRBV6-1 and TRBJ2-7; 9 nucleotides align to TRBD2. This CDR3 region has 16 residues. After removal of 6 bases from V and 0 bases from J, the junction contained 9 bases not matched to a gene. CDR1 is MNHNS, CDR2 SASEGT, per germline.

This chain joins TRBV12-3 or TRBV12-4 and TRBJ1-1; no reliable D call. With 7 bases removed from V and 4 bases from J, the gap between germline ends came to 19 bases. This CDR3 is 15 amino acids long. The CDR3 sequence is CASKKTPNGFTEAFF. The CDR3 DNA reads TGTGCCAGCAAAAAGACCCCGAACGGATTCACTGAAGCTTTCTTT.

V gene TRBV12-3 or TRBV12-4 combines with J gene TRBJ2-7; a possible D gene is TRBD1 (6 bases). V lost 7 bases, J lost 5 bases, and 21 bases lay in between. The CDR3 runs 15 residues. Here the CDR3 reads CASKQLGQTDHEQYF. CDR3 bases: TGTGCCAGCAAGCAGTTAGGACAGACGGACCACGAGCAGTACTTC.

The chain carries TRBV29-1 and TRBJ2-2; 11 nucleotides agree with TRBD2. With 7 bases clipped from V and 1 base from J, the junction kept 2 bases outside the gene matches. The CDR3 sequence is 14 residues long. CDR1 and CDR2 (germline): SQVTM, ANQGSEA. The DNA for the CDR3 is TGCAGCGGCGGGACTAGCGGGAACACCGGGGAGCTGTTTTTT. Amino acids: CSGGTSGNTGELFF.